Listed here are 5 T cell receptor beta chains from one sample, sequenced in a study of early T cells in non-severe SARS-CoV-2 infection. Using its own MiXCR run on the 5' RACE reads, TCRdb lists one record per CDR3 protein. This sample has roughly 55,000 distinct CDR3 sequences, with about 6.2% found just once. The sequenced material came from whole blood. The receptors originated from an adult who was a healthcare worker with PCR-confirmed SARS-CoV-2 infection or an uninfected control (not recorded which).

J is TRBJ2-1 and V is TRBV20-1, with 7 nucleotides matching TRBD2. CDR1 and CDR2 from the germline V gene are DFQATT and SNEGSKA (reference sequence). There are 15 residues in the CDR3. Unmatched junction bases numbered 7, after V lost 0 bases and J lost 5 bases. The CDR3 reads CSARDAIGGNNEQFF. The CDR3 DNA sequence: TGCAGTGCTAGAGATGCAATCGGGGGGAACAATGAGCAGTTCTTC.

This clonotype has a count of ten or more. The chain joins TRBV7-2 to TRBJ1-1; D possibly corresponds to TRBD1 (6 bases). The CDR3 has 19 amino acids. The V gene's germline CDR1 is SGHTA and CDR2 FQGNSA. Trimming removed 3 bases from V and 0 bases from J, with 23 bases in between. Here the CDR3 DNA reads TGTGCCAGCAGCTTTTTCCCCGGGATTGGACAGACCATGAACACTGAAGCTTTCTTT. Translating gives CASSFFPGIGQTMNTEAFF.

This CDR3 is CSASGQLNTEAFF. CDR3 bases: TGCAGTGCTAGTGGACAGCTGAACACTGAAGCTTTCTTT. This chain connects TRBV20-1 to TRBJ1-1; D possibly corresponds to TRBD1 (6 bases). The CDR3 loop spans 13 amino acids. The V end was cut by 3 bases, the J end by 0 bases, with 8 bases between. Germline CDR1 reads DFQATT; CDR2 reads SNEGSKA (reference sequence).

The chain uses TRBV5-6 and TRBJ2-1, with a possible D match to TRBD2 (6 bases). This CDR3 contains 14 residues. V was cut by 2 bases and J by 5 bases, with 11 bases left in between. Germline CDR1 reads SGHDT; CDR2 reads YYEEEE. The CDR3 nucleotides are TGTGCCAGCAGCTTAGAGCGGGTAAACAATGAGCAGTTCTTC. Encoded protein: CASSLERVNNEQFF.

This clonotype occurred many times. V usage is TRBV28 and J usage is TRBJ2-4; 7 bases match TRBD1. This CDR3 is built from 24 residues. V lost 3 bases, J lost 0 bases, and 29 bases stayed unmatched. CDR1 and CDR2 from the germline V gene are MDHEN and SYDVKM. CDR3: CASSFAYSTLPGQPNILAKNIQYF. CDR3 nucleotide sequence: TGTGCCAGCAGTTTTGCATACTCAACCTTACCGGGACAGCCGAACATACTAGCCAAAAACATTCAGTACTTC.